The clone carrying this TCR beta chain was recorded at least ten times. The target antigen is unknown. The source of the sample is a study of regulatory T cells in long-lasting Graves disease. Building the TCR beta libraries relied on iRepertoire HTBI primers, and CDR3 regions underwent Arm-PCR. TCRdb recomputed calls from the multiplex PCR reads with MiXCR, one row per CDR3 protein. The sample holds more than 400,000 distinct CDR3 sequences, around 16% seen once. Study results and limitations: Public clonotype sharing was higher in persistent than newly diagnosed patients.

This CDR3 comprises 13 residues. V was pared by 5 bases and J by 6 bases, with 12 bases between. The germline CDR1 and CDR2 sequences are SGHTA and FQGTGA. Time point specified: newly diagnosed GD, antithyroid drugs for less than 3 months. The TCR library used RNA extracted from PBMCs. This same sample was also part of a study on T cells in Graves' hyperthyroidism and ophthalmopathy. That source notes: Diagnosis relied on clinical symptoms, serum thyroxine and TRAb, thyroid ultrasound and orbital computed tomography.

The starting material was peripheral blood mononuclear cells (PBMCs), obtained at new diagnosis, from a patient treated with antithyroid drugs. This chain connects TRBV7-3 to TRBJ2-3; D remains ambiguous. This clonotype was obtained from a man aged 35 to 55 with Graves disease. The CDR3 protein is CASSQPGSDTQYF. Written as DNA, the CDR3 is TGTGCCAGCAGCCAGCCCGGGTCCGATACGCAGTATTTT.